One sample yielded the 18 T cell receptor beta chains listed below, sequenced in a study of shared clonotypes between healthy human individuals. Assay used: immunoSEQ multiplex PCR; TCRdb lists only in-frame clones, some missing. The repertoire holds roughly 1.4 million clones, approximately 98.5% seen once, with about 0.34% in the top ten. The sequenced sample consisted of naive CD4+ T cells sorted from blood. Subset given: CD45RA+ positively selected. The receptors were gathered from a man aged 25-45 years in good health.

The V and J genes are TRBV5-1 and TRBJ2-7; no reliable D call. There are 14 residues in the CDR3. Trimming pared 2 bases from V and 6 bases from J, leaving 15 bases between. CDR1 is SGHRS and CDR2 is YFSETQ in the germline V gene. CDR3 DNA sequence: TGCGCCAGCAGCTTATTCCAGGAGATCGCCGAGCAGTACTTC. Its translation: CASSLFQEIAEQYF.

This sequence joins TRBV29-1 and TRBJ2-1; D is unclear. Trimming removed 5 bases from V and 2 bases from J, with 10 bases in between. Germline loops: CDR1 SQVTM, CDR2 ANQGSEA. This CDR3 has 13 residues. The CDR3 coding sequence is TGCAGCGTTAGTGCCAGCCCCTACAATGAGCAGTTCTTC. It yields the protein CSVSASPYNEQFF.

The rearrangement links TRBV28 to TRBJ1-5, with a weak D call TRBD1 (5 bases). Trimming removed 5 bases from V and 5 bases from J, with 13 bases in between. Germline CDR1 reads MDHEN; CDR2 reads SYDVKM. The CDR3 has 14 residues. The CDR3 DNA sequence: TGTGCCAGCAGTGCACCGAGACAGTATCAGCCCCAGCATTTT. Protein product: CASSAPRQYQPQHF.

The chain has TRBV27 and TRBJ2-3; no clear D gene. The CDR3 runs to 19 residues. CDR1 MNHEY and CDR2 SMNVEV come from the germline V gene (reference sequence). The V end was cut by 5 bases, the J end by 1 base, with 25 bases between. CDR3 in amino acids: CASSRSLPALVGGTDTQYF. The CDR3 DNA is TGTGCCAGCAGTCGGTCCCTTCCGGCCCTGGTAGGAGGCACAGATACGCAGTATTTT.

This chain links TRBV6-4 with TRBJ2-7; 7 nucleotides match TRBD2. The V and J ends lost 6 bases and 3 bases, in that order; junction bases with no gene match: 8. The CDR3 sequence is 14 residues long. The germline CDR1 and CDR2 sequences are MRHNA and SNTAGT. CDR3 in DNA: TGTGCCAGCAGCCCAGGGAGCGGGAACTACGAGCAGTACTTC. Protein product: CASSPGSGNYEQYF.

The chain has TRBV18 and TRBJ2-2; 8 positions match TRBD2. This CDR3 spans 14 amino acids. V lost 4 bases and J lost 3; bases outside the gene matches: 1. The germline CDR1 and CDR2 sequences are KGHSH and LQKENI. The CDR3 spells CASSRGLDTGELFF. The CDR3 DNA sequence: TGTGCCAGCTCACGGGGACTAGACACCGGGGAGCTGTTTTTT.

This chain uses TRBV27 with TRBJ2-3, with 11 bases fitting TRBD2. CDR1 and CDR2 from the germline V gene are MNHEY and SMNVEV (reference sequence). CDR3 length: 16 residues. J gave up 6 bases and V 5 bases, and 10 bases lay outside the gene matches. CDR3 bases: TGTGCCAGCAGTCCACCCCTAGCGGGAGGCCGGGATACGCAGTATTTT. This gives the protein CASSPPLAGGRDTQYF.

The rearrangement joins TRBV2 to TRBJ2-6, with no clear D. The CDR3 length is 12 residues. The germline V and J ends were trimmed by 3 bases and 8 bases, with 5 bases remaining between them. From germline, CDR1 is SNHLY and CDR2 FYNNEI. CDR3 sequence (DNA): TGTGCCAGCAGTGACAGGACCAACGTCCTGACTTTC. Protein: CASSDRTNVLTF.

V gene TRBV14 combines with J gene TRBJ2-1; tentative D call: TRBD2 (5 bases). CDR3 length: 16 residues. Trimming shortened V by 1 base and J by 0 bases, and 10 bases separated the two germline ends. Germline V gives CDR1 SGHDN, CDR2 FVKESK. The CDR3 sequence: CASSQGGKTSYNEQFF. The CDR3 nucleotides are TGTGCCAGCAGCCAAGGAGGGAAGACCTCCTACAATGAGCAGTTCTTC. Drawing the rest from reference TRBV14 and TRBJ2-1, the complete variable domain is EAGVTQFPSHSVIEKGQTVTLRCDPISGHDNLYWYRRVMGKEIKFLLHFVKESKQDESGMPNNRFLAERTGGTYSTLKVQPAELEDSGVYFCASSQGGKTSYNEQFFGPGTRLTVL.

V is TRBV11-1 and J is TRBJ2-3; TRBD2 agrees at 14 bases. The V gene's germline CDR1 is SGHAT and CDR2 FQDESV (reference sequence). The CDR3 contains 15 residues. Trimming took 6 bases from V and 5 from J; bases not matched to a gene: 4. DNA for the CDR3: TGTGCCAGCAGAGGACTAGCGGGAGGTATAGATACGCAGTATTTT. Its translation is CASRGLAGGIDTQYF.

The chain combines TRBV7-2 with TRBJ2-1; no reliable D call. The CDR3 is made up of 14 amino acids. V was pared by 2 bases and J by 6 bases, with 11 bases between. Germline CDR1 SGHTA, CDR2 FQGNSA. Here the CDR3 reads CASSLQVSTNEQFF. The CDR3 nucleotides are TGTGCCAGCAGCTTACAAGTATCGACCAATGAGCAGTTCTTC.

The CDR3: CASSLRVGSGNQPQHF. In DNA, the CDR3 is TGTGCCAGCTCACTCAGGGTGGGTAGCGGCAATCAGCCCCAGCATTTT. The J gene is TRBJ1-5, the V gene TRBV18; D possibly corresponds to TRBD1 (5 bases). This CDR3 spans 16 amino acids. Germline V gene lookup returns CDR1 KGHSH and CDR2 LQKENI. V was pared by 4 bases and J by 2 bases, with 15 bases between.

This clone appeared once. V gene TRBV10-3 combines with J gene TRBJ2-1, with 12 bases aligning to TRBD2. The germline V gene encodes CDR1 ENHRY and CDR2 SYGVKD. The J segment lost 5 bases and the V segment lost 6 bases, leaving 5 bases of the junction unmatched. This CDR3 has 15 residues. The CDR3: CAISPRTSGNNEQFF. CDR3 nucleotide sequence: TGTGCCATCAGCCCCCGGACTAGCGGGAACAATGAGCAGTTCTTC.

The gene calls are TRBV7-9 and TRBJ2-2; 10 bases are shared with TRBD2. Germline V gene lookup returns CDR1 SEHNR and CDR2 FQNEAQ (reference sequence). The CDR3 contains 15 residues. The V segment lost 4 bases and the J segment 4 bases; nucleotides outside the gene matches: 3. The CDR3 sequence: CASSSRTSGTGELFF. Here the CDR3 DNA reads TGTGCCAGCAGCTCAAGGACTAGCGGCACCGGGGAGCTGTTTTTT.

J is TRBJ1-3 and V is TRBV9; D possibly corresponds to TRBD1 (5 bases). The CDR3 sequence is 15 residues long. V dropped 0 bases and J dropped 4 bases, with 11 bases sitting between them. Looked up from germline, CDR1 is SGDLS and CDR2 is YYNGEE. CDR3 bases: TGTGCCAGCAGCGTAGAACCGCGGGGCGGAAACACCATATATTTT. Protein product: CASSVEPRGGNTIYF.

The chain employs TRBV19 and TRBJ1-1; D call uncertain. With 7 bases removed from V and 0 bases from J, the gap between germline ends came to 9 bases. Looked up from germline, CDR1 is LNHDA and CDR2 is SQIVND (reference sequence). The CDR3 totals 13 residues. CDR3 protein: CASIGRLNTEAFF. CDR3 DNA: TGTGCCAGTATAGGGAGACTGAACACTGAAGCTTTCTTT.

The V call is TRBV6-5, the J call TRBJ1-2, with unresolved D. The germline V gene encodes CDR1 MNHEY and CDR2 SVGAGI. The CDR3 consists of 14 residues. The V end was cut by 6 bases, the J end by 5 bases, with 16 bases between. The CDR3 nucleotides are TGTGCCAGCAGCCCCTTAAGGCTGGGGTATGGCTACACCTTC. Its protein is CASSPLRLGYGYTF.

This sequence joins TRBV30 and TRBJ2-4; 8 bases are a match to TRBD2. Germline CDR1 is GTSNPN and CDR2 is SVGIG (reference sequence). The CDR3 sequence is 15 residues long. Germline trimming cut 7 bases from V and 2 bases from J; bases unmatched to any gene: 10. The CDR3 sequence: CASYKRESSKNIQYF. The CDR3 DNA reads TGTGCCTCCTATAAGCGGGAGTCCTCCAAAAACATTCAGTACTTC. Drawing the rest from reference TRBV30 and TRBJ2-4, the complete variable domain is SQTIHQWPATLVQPVGSPLSLECTVEGTSNPNLYWYRQAAGRGLQLLFYSVGIGQISSEVPQNLSASRPQDRQFILSSKKLLLSDSGFYLCASYKRESSKNIQYFGAGTRLSVL.